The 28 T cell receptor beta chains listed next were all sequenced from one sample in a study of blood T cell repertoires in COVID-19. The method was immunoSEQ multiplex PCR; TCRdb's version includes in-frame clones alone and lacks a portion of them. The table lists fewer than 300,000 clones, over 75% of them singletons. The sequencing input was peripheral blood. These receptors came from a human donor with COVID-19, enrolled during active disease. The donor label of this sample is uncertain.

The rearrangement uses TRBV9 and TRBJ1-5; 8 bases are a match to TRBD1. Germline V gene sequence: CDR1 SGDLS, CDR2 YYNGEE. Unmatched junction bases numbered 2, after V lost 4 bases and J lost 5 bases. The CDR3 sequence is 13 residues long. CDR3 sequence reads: CASSRTGHQPQHF. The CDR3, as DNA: TGTGCCAGCAGCAGGACAGGGCATCAGCCCCAGCATTTT.

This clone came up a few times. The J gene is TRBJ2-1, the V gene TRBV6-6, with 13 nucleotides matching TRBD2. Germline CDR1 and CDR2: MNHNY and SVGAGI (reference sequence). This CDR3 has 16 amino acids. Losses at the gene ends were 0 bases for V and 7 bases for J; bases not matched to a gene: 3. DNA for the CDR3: TGTGCCAGCAGTTACTCGGGGACTAGCGGGGCTAATGAGCAGTTCTTC. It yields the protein CASSYSGTSGANEQFF.

The CDR3 is CASSLLGRVETQYF. As DNA, the CDR3 is TGTGCCAGCAGCTTGCTAGGCCGTGTGGAGACCCAGTACTTC. V gene TRBV5-4 combines with J gene TRBJ2-5; no clear D. The germline V and J ends were trimmed by 1 base and 5 bases, with 12 bases remaining between them. Germline lookup yields CDR1 SGHNT and CDR2 YYREEE (reference sequence). There are 14 residues in the CDR3.

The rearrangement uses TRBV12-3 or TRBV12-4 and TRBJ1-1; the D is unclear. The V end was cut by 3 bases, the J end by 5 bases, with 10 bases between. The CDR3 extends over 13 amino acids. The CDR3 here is CASSFPGVTEAFF. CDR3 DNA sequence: TGTGCCAGCAGTTTTCCGGGAGTTACTGAAGCTTTCTTT.

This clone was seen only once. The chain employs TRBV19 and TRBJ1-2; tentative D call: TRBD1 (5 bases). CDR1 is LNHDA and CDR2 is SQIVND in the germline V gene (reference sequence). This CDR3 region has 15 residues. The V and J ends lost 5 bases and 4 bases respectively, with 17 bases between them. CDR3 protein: CASSGGPGVFYGYTF. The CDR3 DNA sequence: TGTGCCAGTAGTGGCGGTCCGGGGGTTTTCTATGGCTACACCTTC.

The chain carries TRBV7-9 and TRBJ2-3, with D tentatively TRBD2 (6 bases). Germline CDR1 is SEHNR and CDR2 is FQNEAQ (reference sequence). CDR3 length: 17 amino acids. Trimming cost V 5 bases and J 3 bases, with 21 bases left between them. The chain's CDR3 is CASSATREAGGTDTQYF. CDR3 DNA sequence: TGTGCCAGCAGCGCTACTAGGGAAGCGGGTGGGACAGATACGCAGTATTTT.

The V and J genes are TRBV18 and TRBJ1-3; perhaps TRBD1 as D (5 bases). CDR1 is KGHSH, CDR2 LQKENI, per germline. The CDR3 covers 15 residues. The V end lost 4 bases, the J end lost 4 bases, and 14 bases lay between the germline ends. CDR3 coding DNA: TGTGCCAGCTCACTCCAGGCGGGGGAAGGAAACACCATATATTTT. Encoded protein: CASSLQAGEGNTIYF.

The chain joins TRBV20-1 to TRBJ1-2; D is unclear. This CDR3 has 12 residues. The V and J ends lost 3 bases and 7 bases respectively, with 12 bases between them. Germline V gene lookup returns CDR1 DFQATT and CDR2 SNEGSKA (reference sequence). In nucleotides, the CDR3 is TGCAGTGCTAGTCCCGTCTTTTCTGGCTACACCTTC. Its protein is CSASPVFSGYTF.

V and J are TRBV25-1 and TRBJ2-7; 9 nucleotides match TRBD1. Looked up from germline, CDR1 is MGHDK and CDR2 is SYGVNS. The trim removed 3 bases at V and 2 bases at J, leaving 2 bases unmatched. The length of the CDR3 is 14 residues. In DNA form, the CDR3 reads TGTGCCAGCAGTGAGAGGGACAGGGCCTACGAGCAGTACTTC. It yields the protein CASSERDRAYEQYF.

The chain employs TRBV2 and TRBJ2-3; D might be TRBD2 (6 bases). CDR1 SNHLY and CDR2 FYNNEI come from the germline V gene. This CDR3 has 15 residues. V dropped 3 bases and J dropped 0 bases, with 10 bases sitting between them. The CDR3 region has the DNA TGTGCCAGCAGTGACGGGAGACTGAGCACAGATACGCAGTATTTT. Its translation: CASSDGRLSTDTQYF.

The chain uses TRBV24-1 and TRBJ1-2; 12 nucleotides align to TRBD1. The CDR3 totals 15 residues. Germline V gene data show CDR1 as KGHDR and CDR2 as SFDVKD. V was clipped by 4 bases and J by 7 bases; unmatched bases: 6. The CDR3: CATSDTRDRGLGYTF. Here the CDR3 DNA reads TGTGCCACCAGTGACACCCGGGACAGGGGGCTTGGCTACACCTTC.

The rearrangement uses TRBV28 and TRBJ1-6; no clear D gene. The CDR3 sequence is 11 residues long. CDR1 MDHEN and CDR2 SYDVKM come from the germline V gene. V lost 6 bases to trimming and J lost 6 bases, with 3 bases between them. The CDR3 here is CASRLNSPLHF. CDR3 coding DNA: TGTGCCAGCAGACTTAATTCACCCCTCCACTTT.

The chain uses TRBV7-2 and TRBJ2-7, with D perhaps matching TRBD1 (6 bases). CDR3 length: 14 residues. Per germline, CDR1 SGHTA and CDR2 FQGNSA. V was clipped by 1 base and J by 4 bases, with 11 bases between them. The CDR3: CASSLDRGGYEQYF. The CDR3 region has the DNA TGTGCCAGCAGCTTAGATCGAGGGGGATACGAGCAGTACTTC.

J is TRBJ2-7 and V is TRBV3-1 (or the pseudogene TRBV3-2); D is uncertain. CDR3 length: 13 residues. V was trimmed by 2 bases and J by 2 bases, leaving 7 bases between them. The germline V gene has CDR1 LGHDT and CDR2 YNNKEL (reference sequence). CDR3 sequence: CASSQLGPYEQYF. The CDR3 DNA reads TGTGCCAGCAGCCAACTTGGCCCCTACGAGCAGTACTTC.

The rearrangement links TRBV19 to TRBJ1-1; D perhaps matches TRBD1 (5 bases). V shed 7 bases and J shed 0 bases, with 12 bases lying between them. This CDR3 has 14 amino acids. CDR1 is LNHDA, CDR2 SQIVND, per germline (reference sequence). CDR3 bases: TGTGCCAGTAAGACACGGGGGGTGAACACTGAAGCTTTCTTT. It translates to CASKTRGVNTEAFF.

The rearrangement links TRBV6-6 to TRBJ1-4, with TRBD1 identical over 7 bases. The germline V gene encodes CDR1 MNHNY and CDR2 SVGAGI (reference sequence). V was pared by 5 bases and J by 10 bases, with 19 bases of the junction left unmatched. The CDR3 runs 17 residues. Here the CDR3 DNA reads TGTGCCAGCAGTCTAGGGGTCCGACAGGGTTACAGGGTAAAACTGTTTTTT. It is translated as CASSLGVRQGYRVKLFF.

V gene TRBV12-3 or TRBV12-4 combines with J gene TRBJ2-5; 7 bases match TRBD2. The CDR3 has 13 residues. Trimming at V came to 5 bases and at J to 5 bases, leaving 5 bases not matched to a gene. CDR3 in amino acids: CASSRTRRETQYF. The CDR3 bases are TGTGCCAGCAGTCGGACTAGAAGGGAGACCCAGTACTTC.

Here the CDR3 DNA reads TGTGCCAGTAGTAAACAGGGGGACACTGAAGCTTTCTTT. Its translation: CASSKQGDTEAFF. The V gene is TRBV19, the J gene TRBJ1-1, with TRBD1 matching 8 bases. Germline values: CDR1 LNHDA, CDR2 SQIVND (reference sequence). V was pared by 4 bases and J by 3 bases, with 1 base of the junction left unmatched. This CDR3 has 13 residues.

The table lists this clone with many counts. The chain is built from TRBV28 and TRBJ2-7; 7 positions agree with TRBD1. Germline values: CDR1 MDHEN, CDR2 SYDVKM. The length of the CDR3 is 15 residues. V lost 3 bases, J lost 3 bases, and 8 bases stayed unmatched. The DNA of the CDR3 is TGTGCCAGCAGTTTGGTGGTACAGGGGAACTACGAGCAGTACTTC. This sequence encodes CASSLVVQGNYEQYF.

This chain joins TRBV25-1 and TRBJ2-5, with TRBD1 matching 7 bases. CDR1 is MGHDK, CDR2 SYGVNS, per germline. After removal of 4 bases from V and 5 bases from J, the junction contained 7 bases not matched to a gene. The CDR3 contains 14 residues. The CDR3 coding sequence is TGTGCCAGCAGTGCCACGACAGGGTTGGAGACCCAGTACTTC. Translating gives CASSATTGLETQYF. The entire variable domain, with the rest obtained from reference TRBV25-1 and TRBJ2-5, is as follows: EADIYQTPRYLVIGTGKKITLECSQTMGHDKMYWYQQDPGMELHLIHYSYGVNSTEKGDLSSESTVSRIRTEHFPLTLESARPSHTSQYLCASSATTGLETQYFGPGTRLLVL.

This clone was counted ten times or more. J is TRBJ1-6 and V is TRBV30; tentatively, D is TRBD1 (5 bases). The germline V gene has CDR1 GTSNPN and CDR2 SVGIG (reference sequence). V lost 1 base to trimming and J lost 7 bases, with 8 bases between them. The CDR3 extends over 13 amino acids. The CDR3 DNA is TGTGCCTGGAGTGCGGGGGGGAATTCACCCCTCCACTTT. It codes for CAWSAGGNSPLHF.

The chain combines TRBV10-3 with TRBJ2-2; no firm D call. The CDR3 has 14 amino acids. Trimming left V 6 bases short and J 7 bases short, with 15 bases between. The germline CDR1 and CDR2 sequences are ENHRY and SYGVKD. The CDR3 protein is CAISDFETSGELFF. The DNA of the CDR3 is TGTGCCATCAGCGACTTCGAAACGAGCGGGGAGCTGTTTTTT.

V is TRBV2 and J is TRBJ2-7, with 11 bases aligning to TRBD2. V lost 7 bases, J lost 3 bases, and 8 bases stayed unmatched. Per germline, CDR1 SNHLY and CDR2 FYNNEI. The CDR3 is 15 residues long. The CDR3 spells CASMSTSGRSYEQYF. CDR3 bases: TGTGCCAGCATGAGTACTAGCGGGAGAAGCTACGAGCAGTACTTC.

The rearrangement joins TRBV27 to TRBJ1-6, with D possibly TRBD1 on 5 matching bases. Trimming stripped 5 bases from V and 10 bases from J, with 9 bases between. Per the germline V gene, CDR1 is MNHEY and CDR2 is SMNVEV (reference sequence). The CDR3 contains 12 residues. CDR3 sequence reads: CASSLQGSPLHF. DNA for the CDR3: TGTGCCAGCAGTCTTCAGGGCTCACCCCTCCACTTT.

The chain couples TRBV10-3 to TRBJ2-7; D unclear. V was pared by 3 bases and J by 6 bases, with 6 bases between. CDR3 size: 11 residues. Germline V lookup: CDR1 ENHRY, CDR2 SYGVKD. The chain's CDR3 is CAISDPGEQYF. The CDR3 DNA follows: TGTGCCATCAGTGACCCGGGCGAGCAGTACTTC.

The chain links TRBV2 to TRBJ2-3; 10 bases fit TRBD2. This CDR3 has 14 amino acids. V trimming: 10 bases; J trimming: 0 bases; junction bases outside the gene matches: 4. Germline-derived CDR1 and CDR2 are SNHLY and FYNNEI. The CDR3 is CATGLAASTDTQYF. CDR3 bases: TGTGCCACAGGACTAGCGGCTAGCACAGATACGCAGTATTTT. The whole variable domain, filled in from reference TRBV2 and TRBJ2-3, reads EPEVTQTPSHQVTQMGQEVILRCVPISNHLYFYWYRQILGQKVEFLVSFYNNEISEKSEIFDDQFSVERPDGSNFTLKIRSTKLEDSAMYFCATGLAASTDTQYFGPGTRLTVL.

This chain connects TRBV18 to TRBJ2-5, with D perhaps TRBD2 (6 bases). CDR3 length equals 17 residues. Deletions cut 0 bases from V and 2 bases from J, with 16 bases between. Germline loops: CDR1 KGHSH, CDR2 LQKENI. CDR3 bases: TGTGCCAGCTCACCACCGTTCGGAGGGTATGGGCAAGAGACCCAGTACTTC. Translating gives CASSPPFGGYGQETQYF.

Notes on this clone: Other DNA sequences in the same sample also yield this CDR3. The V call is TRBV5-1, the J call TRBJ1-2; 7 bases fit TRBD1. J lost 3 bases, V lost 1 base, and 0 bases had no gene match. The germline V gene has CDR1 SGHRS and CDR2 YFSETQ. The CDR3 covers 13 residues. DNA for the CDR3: TGCGCCAGCAGCTTGCAGGGGGACTATGGCTACACCTTC. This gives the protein CASSLQGDYGYTF. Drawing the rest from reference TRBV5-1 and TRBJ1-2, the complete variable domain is KAGVTQTPRYLIKTRGQQVTLSCSPISGHRSVSWYQQTPGQGLQFLFEYFSETQRNKGNFPGRFSGRQFSNSRSEMNVSTLELGDSALYLCASSLQGDYGYTFGSGTRLTVV.